This T cell receptor (beta chain) was found in a study of T cell responses to AZD1222 COVID-19 vaccine. The CDR3 sequence is 13 residues long. With 0 bases removed from V and 1 base from J, the gap between germline ends came to 6 bases. CDR1 and CDR2 from the germline V gene are GTSNPN and SVGIG (reference sequence). This clone was seen a handful of times. Its matching antigen is unknown. Study outcomes and limitations: Spike-spanning, vaccine-associated CD4 TCRs were dominant at 160-218 and 743-854. There were mostly white British donors and more females than males, and clonal diversity was possibly underestimated.

The repertoire was sequenced with immunoSEQ multiplex PCR; TCRdb's copy has only in-frame clones and lacks some. Of roughly 120,000 clones detected, approximately 92% appear once; the ten largest clones hold 11% to 15%. This receptor was identified in an adult in good health. The sample was peripheral blood, taken on day 0 of AZD1222 vaccination. The V call is TRBV30, the J call TRBJ1-1; TRBD1 is a possible D gene (6 bases). CDR3 sequence: CAWSVQGNTEAFF. CDR3 bases: TGTGCCTGGAGTGTACAGGGGAACACTGAAGCTTTCTTT.